Listed here is a single T cell receptor beta chain. The antigen remains undetermined. The germline gives CDR1 SQVTM, CDR2 ANQGSEA. The CDR3 loop spans 15 amino acids. J gave up 4 bases and V 6 bases, and 11 bases lay outside the gene matches. Repertoires were generated with immunoSEQ multiplex PCR, while TCRdb's copy carries only in-frame clones and drops some. Found here are about 200,000 clones, roughly 81% of them singletons; the top ten hold over 0.95%. This entry is derived from a study of cytomegalovirus exposure and HLA in healthy donors. General observations from the study: The classifier, whose performance was assessed in both the original and validation cohorts, reportedly diagnosed cytomegalovirus status with high specificity and sensitivity.

This clonotype was obtained from a young woman in good health and CMV-seronegative. The chain combines TRBV29-1 with TRBJ2-7; 11 nucleotides line up with TRBD1. Sequenced material: PBMCs. The CDR3 here is CSVYWTGGLGYEQYF. The DNA for the CDR3 is TGCAGCGTGTATTGGACAGGGGGCCTGGGTTACGAGCAGTACTTC.